These T cell receptor beta chains were read from a single sample in a study of CD8 T cells in ankylosing spondylitis. In TCRdb, the 5' RACE reads were re-called with MiXCR into one record per CDR3 protein. Here the sample spans about 440,000 distinct CDR3 sequences, 15% to 20% being singletons. Specimen: blood, either unsorted or a sorted T cell fraction (not recorded which). The receptors were sampled from a male donor with ankylosing spondylitis. The CDR3 runs from the conserved cysteine through the conserved F or W. A D gene is named only where the DNA matches it firmly. Clone size is given for some rows only: seen once, a few or many times, or a class if the clone is expanded.

size | J | V | D | CDR3 | DNA
NA | TRBJ1-1 | TRBV20-1 | NA | CSASSNTEAFF | TGCAGTGCTAGCTCGAACACTGAAGCTTTCTTT
NA | TRBJ2-3 | TRBV2 | NA | CASSEARGTDTQYF | TGTGCCAGCAGTGAAGCGCGGGGTACGGATACGCAGTATTTT
NA | TRBJ2-7 | TRBV12-3/TRBV12-4 | NA | CASTTSIDRQTSYEQYF | TGTGCCAGCACTACATCAATTGACCGGCAGACCTCCTACGAGCAGTACTTC
many | TRBJ1-5 | TRBV19 | TRBD1 | CASSLDRDQPQHF | TGTGCCAGTAGTTTGGACAGGGATCAGCCCCAGCATTTT
few | TRBJ2-1 | TRBV5-1 | TRBD1 | CASSSRGLRNEQFF | TGCGCCAGCAGCTCCAGGGGGCTCAGAAATGAGCAGTTCTTC
NA | TRBJ2-1 | TRBV5-1 | TRBD2 | CASSYRTSQSSYNEQFF | TGCGCCAGCAGCTACAGGACTAGCCAAAGCTCCTACAATGAGCAGTTCTTC
few | TRBJ2-7 | TRBV10-3 | TRBD2 | CAISELSGGAYEQYF | TGTGCCATCAGTGAGCTTAGCGGGGGGGCCTACGAGCAGTACTTC
few | TRBJ2-7 | TRBV4-1 | TRBD2 | CASSQPGTSDPEQYF | TGCGCCAGCAGCCAGCCCGGGACTAGCGATCCCGAGCAGTACTTC
NA | TRBJ1-1 | TRBV28 | NA | CASSLRLTEAFF | TGTGCCAGCAGTTTACGTCTAACTGAAGCTTTCTTT
few | TRBJ2-1 | TRBV18 | TRBD2 | CASSPPGLTNNEQFF | TGTGCCAGCTCACCACCGGGACTAACCAACAATGAGCAGTTCTTC
NA | TRBJ1-6 | TRBV5-1 | NA | CASSLGGSPSPLHF | TGCGCCAGCAGCTTGGGGGGCAGCCCGTCACCCCTCCACTTT
few | TRBJ1-5 | TRBV19 | NA | CASSSAGTSPLGSNQPQHF | TGTGCCAGTAGTAGCGCCGGGACATCCCCTTTGGGGAGCAATCAGCCCCAGCATTTT
NA | TRBJ2-1 | TRBV2 | TRBD2 | CAVKGVAGTNEQFF | TGTGCAGTCAAGGGCGTAGCGGGGACGAATGAGCAGTTCTTC
NA | TRBJ1-1 | TRBV6-1 | TRBD1 | CASAREGARGTEAFF | TGTGCCAGTGCCCGGGAGGGGGCAAGGGGGACTGAAGCTTTCTTT
NA | TRBJ1-1 | TRBV6-2/TRBV6-3 | NA | CASSPRAASNTEAFF | TGTGCCAGCAGTCCCCGGGCGGCCTCAAACACTGAAGCTTTCTTT
many | TRBJ1-1 | TRBV12-3/TRBV12-4 | NA | CASSFSRTTEAFF | TGTGCCAGCAGTTTTTCGCGGACGACTGAAGCTTTCTTT
NA | TRBJ2-1 | TRBV9 | TRBD2 | CASSVQALGSGRPYNEQF | TGTGCCAGCAGCGTCCAAGCGCTGGGTAGCGGGAGACCCTACAATGAGCAGTTC
few | TRBJ2-3 | TRBV24-1 | TRBD2 | CATSSGGTADTQYF | TGTGCCACCAGTTCGGGGGGAACGGCAGATACGCAGTATTTT